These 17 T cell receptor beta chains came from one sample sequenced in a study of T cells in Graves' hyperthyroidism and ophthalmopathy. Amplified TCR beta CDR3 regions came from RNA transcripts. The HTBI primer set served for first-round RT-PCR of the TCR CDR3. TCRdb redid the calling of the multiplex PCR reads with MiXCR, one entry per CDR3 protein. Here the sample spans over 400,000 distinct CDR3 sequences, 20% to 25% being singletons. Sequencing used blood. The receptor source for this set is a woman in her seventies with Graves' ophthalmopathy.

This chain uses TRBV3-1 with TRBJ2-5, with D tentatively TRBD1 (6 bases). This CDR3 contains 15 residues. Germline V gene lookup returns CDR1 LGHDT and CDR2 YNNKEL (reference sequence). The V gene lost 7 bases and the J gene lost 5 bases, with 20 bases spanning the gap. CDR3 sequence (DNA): TGTGCCAGCACCAGGGGTCAGGGGTTTTATGAGACCCAGTACTTC. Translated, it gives CASTRGQGFYETQYF.

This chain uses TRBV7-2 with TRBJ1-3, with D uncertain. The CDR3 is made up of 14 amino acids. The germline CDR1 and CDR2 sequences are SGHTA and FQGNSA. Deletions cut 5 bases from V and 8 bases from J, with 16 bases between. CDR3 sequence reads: CASSAVVGWDTIYF. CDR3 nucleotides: TGTGCCAGCAGCGCGGTCGTTGGGTGGGACACCATATATTTT.

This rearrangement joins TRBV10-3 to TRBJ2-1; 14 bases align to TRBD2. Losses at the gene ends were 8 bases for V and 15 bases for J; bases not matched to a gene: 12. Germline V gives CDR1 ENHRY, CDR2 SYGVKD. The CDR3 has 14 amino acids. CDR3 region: CAIAMTSGRALLFF. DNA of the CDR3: TGTGCCATCGCAATGACTAGCGGGAGGGCCTTGTTGTTCTTC.

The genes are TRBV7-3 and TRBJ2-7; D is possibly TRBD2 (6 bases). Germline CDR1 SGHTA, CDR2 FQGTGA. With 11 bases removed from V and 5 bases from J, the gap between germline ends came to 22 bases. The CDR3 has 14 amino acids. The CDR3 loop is CASSQAGPPNEQYF. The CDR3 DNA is TGTGCCTCATCTCAAGCGGGTCCCCCTAACGAGCAGTACTTC.

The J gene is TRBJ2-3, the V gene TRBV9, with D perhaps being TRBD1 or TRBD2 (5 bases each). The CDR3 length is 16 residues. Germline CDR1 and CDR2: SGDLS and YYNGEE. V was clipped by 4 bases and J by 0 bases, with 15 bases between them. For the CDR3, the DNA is TGTGCCAGCAGCTGGGACCGACGGACTAGCACAGATACGCAGTATTTT. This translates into CASSWDRRTSTDTQYF.

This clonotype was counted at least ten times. CDR3: CSVVRGGGTEAFF. The CDR3 DNA follows: TGCAGCGTTGTTAGGGGAGGAGGCACTGAAGCTTTCTTT. V is TRBV29-1 and J is TRBJ1-1; the D gene is possibly TRBD1 (5 bases). The ends were cut back, 4 bases at V and 4 bases at J, with 13 bases in the middle. Germline V gene lookup returns CDR1 SQVTM and CDR2 ANQGSEA. The CDR3 consists of 13 residues.

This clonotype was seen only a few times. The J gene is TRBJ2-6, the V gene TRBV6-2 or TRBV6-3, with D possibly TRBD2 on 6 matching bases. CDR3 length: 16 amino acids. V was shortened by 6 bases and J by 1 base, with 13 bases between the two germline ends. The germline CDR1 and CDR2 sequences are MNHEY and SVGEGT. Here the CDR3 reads CASRKVGGSGANVLTF. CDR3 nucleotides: TGTGCCAGCAGGAAGGTGGGGGGATCTGGGGCCAACGTCCTGACTTTC.

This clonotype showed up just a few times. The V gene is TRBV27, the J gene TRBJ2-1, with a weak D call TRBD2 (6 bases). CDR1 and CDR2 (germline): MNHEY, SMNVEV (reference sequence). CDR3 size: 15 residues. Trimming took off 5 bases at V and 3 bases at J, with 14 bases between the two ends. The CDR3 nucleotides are TGTGCCAGCAGTCGGAGCGGGCCCCTCTACAATGAGCAGTTCTTC. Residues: CASSRSGPLYNEQFF.

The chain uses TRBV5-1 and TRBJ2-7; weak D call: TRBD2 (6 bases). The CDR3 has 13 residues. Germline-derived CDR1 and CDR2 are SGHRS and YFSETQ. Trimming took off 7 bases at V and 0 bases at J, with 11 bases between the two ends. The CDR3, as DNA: TGCGCCAGCGGGCCCGGGGGCTCCTACGAGCAGTACTTC. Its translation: CASGPGGSYEQYF. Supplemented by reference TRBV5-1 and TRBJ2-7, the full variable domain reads KAGVTQTPRYLIKTRGQQVTLSCSPISGHRSVSWYQQTPGQGLQFLFEYFSETQRNKGNFPGRFSGRQFSNSRSEMNVSTLELGDSALYLCASGPGGSYEQYFGPGTRLTVT.

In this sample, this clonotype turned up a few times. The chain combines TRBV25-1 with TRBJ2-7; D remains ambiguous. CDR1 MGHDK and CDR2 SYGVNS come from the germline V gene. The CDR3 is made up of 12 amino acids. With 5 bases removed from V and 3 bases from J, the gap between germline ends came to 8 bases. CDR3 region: CASSWSDYEQYF. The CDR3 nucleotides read TGTGCCAGCAGTTGGTCAGACTACGAGCAGTACTTC.

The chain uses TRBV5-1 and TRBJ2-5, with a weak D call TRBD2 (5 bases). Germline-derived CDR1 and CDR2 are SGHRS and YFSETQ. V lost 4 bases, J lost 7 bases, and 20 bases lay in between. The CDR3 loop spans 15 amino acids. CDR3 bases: TGCGCCAGCAGCCTGGGTAGAGGGCCTATAGTGACCCAGTACTTC. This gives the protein CASSLGRGPIVTQYF.

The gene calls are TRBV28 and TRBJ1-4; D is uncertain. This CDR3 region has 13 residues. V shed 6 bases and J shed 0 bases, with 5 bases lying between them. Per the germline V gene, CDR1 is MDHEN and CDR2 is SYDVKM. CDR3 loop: CASRFPTNEKLFF. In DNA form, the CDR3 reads TGTGCCAGCAGGTTTCCAACTAATGAAAAACTGTTTTTT.

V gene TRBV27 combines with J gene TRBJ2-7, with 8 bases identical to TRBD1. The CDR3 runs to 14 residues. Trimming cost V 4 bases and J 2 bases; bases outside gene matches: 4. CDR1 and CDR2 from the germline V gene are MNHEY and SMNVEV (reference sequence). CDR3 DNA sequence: TGTGCCAGCAGTTGGACAGGGTGGACCTACGAGCAGTACTTC. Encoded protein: CASSWTGWTYEQYF.

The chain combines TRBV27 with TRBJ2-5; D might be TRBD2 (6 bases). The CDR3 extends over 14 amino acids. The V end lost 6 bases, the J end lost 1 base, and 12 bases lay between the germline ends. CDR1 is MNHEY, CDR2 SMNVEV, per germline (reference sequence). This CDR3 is CASSRPGLQETQYF. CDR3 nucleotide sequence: TGTGCCAGCAGCCGACCGGGACTCCAAGAGACCCAGTACTTC.

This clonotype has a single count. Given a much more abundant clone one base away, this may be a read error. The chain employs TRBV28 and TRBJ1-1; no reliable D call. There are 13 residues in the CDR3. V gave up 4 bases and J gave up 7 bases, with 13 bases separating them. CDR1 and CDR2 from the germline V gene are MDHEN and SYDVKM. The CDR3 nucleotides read TGTGCCAGCAGTTCTGCACCTTACGATGAAGCTTTCTTT. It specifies CASSSAPYDEAFF.

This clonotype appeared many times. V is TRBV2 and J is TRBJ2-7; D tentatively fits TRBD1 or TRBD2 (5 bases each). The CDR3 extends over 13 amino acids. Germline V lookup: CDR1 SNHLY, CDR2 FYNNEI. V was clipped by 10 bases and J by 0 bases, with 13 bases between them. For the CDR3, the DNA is TGTGCCACCTCCAGGGACCCCTCCTACGAGCAGTACTTC. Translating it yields CATSRDPSYEQYF.

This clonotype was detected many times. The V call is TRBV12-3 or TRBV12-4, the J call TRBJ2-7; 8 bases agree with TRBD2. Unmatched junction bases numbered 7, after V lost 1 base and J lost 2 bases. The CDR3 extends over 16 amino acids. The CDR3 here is CASSLGGGRNTYEQYF. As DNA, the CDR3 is TGTGCCAGCAGTTTAGGTGGCGGGAGGAACACCTACGAGCAGTACTTC.